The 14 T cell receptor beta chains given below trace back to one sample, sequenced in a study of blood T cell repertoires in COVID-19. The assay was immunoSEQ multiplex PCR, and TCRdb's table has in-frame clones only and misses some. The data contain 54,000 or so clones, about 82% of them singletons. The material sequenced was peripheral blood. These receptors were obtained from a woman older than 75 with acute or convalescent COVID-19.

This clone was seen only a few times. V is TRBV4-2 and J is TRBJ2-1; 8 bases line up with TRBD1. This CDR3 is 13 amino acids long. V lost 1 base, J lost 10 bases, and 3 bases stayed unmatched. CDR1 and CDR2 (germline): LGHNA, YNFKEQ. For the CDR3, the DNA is TGTGCCAGCAGCCAAGCGGGGGACAGGGAGCAGTTCTTC. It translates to CASSQAGDREQFF.

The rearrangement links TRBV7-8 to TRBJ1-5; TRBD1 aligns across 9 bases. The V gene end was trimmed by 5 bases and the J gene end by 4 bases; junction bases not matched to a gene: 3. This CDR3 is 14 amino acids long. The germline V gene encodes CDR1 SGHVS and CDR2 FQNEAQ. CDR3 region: CASSGTGWNQPQHF. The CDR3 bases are TGTGCCAGCAGCGGGACAGGGTGGAATCAGCCCCAGCATTTT.

The CDR3 DNA is TGTGCCAGCAGCCAAGCCCAGGCGTGGAATTCACCCCTCCACTTT. Protein sequence: CASSQAQAWNSPLHF. The chain is built from TRBV3-1 (or the pseudogene TRBV3-2) and TRBJ1-6, with D hard to call. V gave up 1 base and J gave up 7 bases, with 11 bases separating them. This CDR3 is built from 15 residues. CDR1 and CDR2 (germline): LGHDT, YNNKEL (reference sequence).

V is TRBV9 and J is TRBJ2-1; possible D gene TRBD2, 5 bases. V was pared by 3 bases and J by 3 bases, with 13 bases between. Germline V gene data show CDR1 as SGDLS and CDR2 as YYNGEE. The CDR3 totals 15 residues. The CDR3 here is CASSGTGLYYNEQFF. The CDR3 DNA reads TGTGCCAGCAGCGGGACTGGACTTTACTACAATGAGCAGTTCTTC.

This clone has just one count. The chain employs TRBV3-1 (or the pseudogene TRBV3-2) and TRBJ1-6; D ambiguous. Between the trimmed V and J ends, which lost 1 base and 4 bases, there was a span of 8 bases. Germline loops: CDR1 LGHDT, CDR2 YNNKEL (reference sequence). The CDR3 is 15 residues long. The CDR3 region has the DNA TGTGCCAGCAGCCAAGTAACAGCATATAATTCACCCCTCCACTTT. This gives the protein CASSQVTAYNSPLHF.

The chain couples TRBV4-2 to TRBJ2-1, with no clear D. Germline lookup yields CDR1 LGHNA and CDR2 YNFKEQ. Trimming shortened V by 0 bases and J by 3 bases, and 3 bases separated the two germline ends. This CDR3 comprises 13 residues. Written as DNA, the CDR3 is TGTGCCAGCAGCCAAGATATCTACAATGAGCAGTTCTTC. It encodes CASSQDIYNEQFF.

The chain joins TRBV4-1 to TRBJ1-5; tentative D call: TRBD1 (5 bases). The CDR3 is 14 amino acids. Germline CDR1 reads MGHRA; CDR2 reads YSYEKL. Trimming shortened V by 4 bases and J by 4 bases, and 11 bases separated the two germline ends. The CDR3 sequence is CASSPGLGNQPQHF. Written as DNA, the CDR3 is TGCGCCAGCAGCCCAGGGTTAGGGAATCAGCCCCAGCATTTT.

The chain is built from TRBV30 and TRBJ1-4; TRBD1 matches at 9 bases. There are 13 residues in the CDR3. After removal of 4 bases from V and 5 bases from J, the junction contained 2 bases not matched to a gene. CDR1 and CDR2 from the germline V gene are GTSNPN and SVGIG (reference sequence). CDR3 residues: CAWNRGRNEKLFF. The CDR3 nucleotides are TGTGCCTGGAACAGGGGGCGGAATGAAAAACTGTTTTTT.

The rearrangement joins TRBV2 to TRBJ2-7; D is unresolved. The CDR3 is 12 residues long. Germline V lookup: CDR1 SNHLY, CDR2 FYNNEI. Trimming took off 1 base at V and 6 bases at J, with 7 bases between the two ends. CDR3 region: CASSEVLSEQYV. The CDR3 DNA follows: TGTGCCAGCAGTGAAGTTCTGAGCGAGCAGTACGTC.

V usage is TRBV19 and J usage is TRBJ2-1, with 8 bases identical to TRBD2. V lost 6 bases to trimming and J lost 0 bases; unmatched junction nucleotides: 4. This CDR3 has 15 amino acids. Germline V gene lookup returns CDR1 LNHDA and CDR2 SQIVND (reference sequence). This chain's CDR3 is CASRASGPSYNEQFF. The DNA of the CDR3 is TGTGCCAGTAGAGCTAGCGGGCCCTCCTACAATGAGCAGTTCTTC.

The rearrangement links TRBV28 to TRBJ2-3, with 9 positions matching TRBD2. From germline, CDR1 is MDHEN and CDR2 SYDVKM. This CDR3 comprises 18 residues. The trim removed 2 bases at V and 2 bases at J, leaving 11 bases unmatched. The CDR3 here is CASSLNPRASGNTDTQYF. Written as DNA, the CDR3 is TGTGCCAGCAGTTTAAACCCGAGGGCTAGCGGGAACACAGATACGCAGTATTTT.

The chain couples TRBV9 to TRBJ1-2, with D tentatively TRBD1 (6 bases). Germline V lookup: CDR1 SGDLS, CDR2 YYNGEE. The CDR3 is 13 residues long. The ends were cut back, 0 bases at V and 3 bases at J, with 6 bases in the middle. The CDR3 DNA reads TGTGCCAGCAGCGTAGGGACAGACTATGGCTACACCTTC. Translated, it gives CASSVGTDYGYTF.

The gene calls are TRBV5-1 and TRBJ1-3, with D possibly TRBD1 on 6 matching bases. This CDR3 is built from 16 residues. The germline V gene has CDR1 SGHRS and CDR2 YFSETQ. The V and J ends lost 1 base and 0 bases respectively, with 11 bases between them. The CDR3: CASSLWSGDSGNTIYF. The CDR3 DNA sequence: TGCGCCAGCAGCTTGTGGTCAGGGGACTCTGGAAACACCATATATTTT.

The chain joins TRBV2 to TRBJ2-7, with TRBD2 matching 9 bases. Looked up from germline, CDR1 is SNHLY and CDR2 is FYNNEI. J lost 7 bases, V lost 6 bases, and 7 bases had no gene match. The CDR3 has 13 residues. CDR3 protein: CASRVAGAGEQYV. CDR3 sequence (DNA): TGTGCCAGCAGAGTAGCGGGAGCTGGGGAGCAGTACGTC.